This is a list of T cell receptor beta chains from one sample in a study of T-cell reconstitution after alpha-beta-depleted transplantation in children. MiXCR was run by TCRdb on the PCR reads, yielding one entry per CDR3 protein. The data contain 600,000 to 700,000 distinct CDR3 sequences, about 15% of them seen just once; the ten biggest clones take up 1.1%. The specimen was PBMCs from the stem cell graft donor, collected from the stem cell graft. The receptors originated from a human donor who donated a stem cell graft to a child with acute myeloid leukemia. CDR3s include the opening cysteine and the closing phenylalanine or tryptophan.

v_gene: TRBV12-3/TRBV12-4
j_gene: TRBJ2-3
CDR3aa: CASSLWRTDTQYF

v_gene: TRBV20-1
j_gene: TRBJ2-3
CDR3aa: CSAPTAGPDTQYF

v_gene: TRBV12-3/TRBV12-4
j_gene: TRBJ1-2
CDR3aa: CASSLGAYGYTF

v_gene: TRBV12-3/TRBV12-4
j_gene: TRBJ2-5
CDR3aa: CASSSGPGTGPDQETQYF

v_gene: TRBV7-9
j_gene: TRBJ2-1
CDR3aa: CASSLHTPGGNEQFF

v_gene: TRBV24-1
j_gene: TRBJ1-2
CDR3aa: CATSDPQQGNYGYTF

v_gene: TRBV7-2
j_gene: TRBJ2-5
CDR3aa: CASSLARNPQETQYF

v_gene: TRBV5-1
j_gene: TRBJ1-6
CDR3aa: CASSLAPDRGDSPLHF

v_gene: TRBV20-1
j_gene: TRBJ1-6
CDR3aa: CSDDVTTSSYNSPLHF

v_gene: TRBV10-3
j_gene: TRBJ1-2
CDR3aa: CAIRGGQLYGYTF

v_gene: TRBV5-6
j_gene: TRBJ2-1
CDR3aa: CASSFLAGGRNEQFF

v_gene: TRBV5-1
j_gene: TRBJ2-3
CDR3aa: CASRTRDRSTDTQYF

v_gene: TRBV12-3/TRBV12-4
j_gene: TRBJ2-5
CDR3aa: CASSVSLSGTQYF